The 18 T cell receptor beta chains below all came from one sample that was sequenced in a study of T cells after posttransplantation cyclophosphamide. Assay: immunoSEQ multiplex PCR; the TCRdb copy retains only in-frame clones and omits some. The table lists more than 4,500 clones, over 65% of them singletons, with 3.1% in the top ten. Treatment was busulfan-fludarabine conditioning, a marrow graft, and cyclophosphamide on days +3 and +4. The sample here was CD4+ T cells sorted from blood, taken about 350 days after allogeneic stem cell transplant with posttransplant cyclophosphamide. The receptors come from a male patient aged 50 to 59 who received an allogeneic stem cell transplant from a related donor and was CMV-positive. Some T cells may be transferred from the graft donor.

The gene calls are TRBV29-1 and TRBJ2-1, with D possibly matching TRBD2 (6 bases). This CDR3 is 14 amino acids long. Germline CDR1 and CDR2: SQVTM and ANQGSEA. Trimming left V 4 bases short and J 6 bases short, with 16 bases between. DNA of the CDR3: TGCAGCGTTGGTCCCCTACTAGCCCGCAATGAGCAGTTCTTC. Translating gives CSVGPLLARNEQFF.

The rearrangement uses TRBV5-1 and TRBJ1-2, with D possibly matching TRBD1 (5 bases). The CDR3 is 14 residues long. Looked up from germline, CDR1 is SGHRS and CDR2 is YFSETQ. The ends were cut back, 1 base at V and 5 bases at J, with 12 bases in the middle. CDR3 bases: TGCGCCAGCAGCTTGTTGCCACCAGGGTATGGCTACACCTTC. It translates to CASSLLPPGYGYTF.

The chain couples TRBV19 to TRBJ2-5, with a tentative D call TRBD1 (5 bases). The CDR3 is 13 amino acids. Trimming stripped 8 bases from V and 5 bases from J, with 15 bases between. Germline-derived CDR1 and CDR2 are LNHDA and SQIVND (reference sequence). The CDR3 nucleotides read TGTGCCAGTGCTATGGGGCCCCCGGAGACCCAGTACTTC. It translates to CASAMGPPETQYF.

This sequence joins TRBV7-9 and TRBJ1-4, with TRBD1 matching over 8 bases. Germline CDR1 reads SEHNR; CDR2 reads FQNEAQ (reference sequence). The V and J ends lost 5 bases and 3 bases, in that order; junction bases with no gene match: 11. This CDR3 has 17 residues. Here the CDR3 DNA reads TGTGCCAGCAGCCTGGCAGGGGGCGCGGGGGCTAATGAAAAACTGTTTTTT. This sequence encodes CASSLAGGAGANEKLFF.

V gene TRBV19 combines with J gene TRBJ2-1; D remains unclear. The CDR3 spans 13 residues. V was trimmed by 8 bases and J by 6 bases, leaving 14 bases between them. Germline-derived CDR1 and CDR2 are LNHDA and SQIVND (reference sequence). The CDR3 coding sequence is TGTGCCAGTCAGCCTAGAATGAGCAATGAGCAGTTCTTC. It specifies CASQPRMSNEQFF.

CDR3: CASSHLGLLAKNIQYF. The CDR3 DNA sequence: TGCGCCAGCAGTCACCTCGGACTCCTAGCCAAAAACATTCAGTACTTC. This chain joins TRBV23-1 and TRBJ2-4, with D possibly matching TRBD2 (5 bases). TRBV23-1 is flagged as an ORF with uncertain function. The germline V and J ends were trimmed by 3 bases and 0 bases, with 12 bases remaining between them. The CDR3 covers 16 residues.

This sequence joins TRBV6-5 and TRBJ2-7, with D perhaps matching TRBD2 (6 bases). V was pared by 6 bases and J by 6 bases, with 15 bases between. The germline V gene encodes CDR1 MNHEY and CDR2 SVGAGI. The CDR3 extends over 13 amino acids. CDR3 region: CASSFGGSGEQYF. CDR3 in DNA: TGTGCCAGCAGCTTCGGAGGGTCGGGCGAGCAGTACTTC.

The rearrangement uses TRBV5-1 and TRBJ2-1; the D gene is possibly TRBD2 (5 bases). Germline CDR1 SGHRS, CDR2 YFSETQ. V gave up 4 bases and J gave up 3 bases, with 14 bases separating them. CDR3 length equals 15 residues. The CDR3 coding sequence is TGCGCCAGCAGCCTCACCAGCGGAATCTACAATGAGCAGTTCTTC. It translates to CASSLTSGIYNEQFF.

The rearrangement uses TRBV6-5 and TRBJ2-5, with D possibly being TRBD2 (6 bases). The V end was cut by 0 bases, the J end by 5 bases, with 13 bases between. Germline CDR1 MNHEY, CDR2 SVGAGI. This CDR3 contains 15 residues. The CDR3 bases are TGTGCCAGCAGTTACTCGCGGACTGGAGGGGAGACCCAGTACTTC. It is translated as CASSYSRTGGETQYF.

This clone was detected a few times. V usage is TRBV29-1 and J usage is TRBJ2-7, with D maybe TRBD1 (5 bases). V was cut by 4 bases and J by 3 bases, with 10 bases left in between. The CDR3 contains 12 residues. CDR1 and CDR2 (germline): SQVTM, ANQGSEA. This CDR3 reads CSVGVDSYEQYF. The CDR3 DNA follows: TGCAGCGTTGGAGTAGACAGCTACGAGCAGTACTTC.

This sequence joins TRBV19 and TRBJ2-1; D possibly corresponds to TRBD1 (6 bases). This CDR3 is 14 amino acids long. Germline CDR1 is LNHDA and CDR2 is SQIVND (reference sequence). Trimming cost V 5 bases and J 12 bases, with 20 bases left between them. CDR3 nucleotide sequence: TGTGCCAGTAGTCCAGGGACATTGATGAACCGGCAGTTCTTC. Its translation is CASSPGTLMNRQFF. Looking up the rest from reference TRBV19 and TRBJ2-1 gives the full variable domain: DGGITQSPKYLFRKEGQNVTLSCEQNLNHDAMYWYRQDPGQGLRLIYYSQIVNDFQKGDIAEGYSVSREKKESFPLTVTSAQKNPTAFYLCASSPGTLMNRQFFGPGTRLTVL.

The chain combines TRBV10-2 with TRBJ1-2; D remains unclear. V was pared by 2 bases and J by 0 bases, with 7 bases between. Germline CDR1 is WSHSY and CDR2 is SAAADI. CDR3 length equals 14 residues. The chain's CDR3 is CASSETASNYGYTF. The CDR3 coding sequence is TGCGCCAGCAGTGAGACAGCTTCTAACTATGGCTACACCTTC.

This sequence joins TRBV14 and TRBJ1-1; possibly TRBD1 for D (6 bases). Trimming removed 2 bases at V and 0 bases at J, with 13 bases between. CDR1 is SGHDN and CDR2 is FVKESK in the germline V gene. There are 16 residues in the CDR3. This CDR3 reads CASSQLSDSLNTEAFF. As DNA, the CDR3 is TGTGCCAGCAGCCAACTGTCGGACAGTCTGAACACTGAAGCTTTCTTT.

The chain uses TRBV9 and TRBJ2-2; 12 nucleotides line up with TRBD2. This CDR3 has 15 residues. Unmatched junction bases numbered 2, after V lost 3 bases and J lost 5 bases. Looked up from germline, CDR1 is SGDLS and CDR2 is YYNGEE. The CDR3 nucleotides read TGTGCCAGCAGCGGAACTAGCGGGAGGACCGGGGAGCTGTTTTTT. Protein: CASSGTSGRTGELFF.

The chain links TRBV5-1 to TRBJ1-2; the D gene is possibly TRBD1 (5 bases). This CDR3 has 15 residues. Trimming pared 0 bases from V and 8 bases from J, leaving 17 bases between. Germline CDR1 SGHRS, CDR2 YFSETQ. For the CDR3, the DNA is TGCGCCAGCAGCTTGGGACAGACCGGCGGATCGGGCTACACCTTC. It is translated as CASSLGQTGGSGYTF.

The genes are TRBV10-3 and TRBJ2-2, with 7 bases lining up with TRBD2. The CDR3 loop spans 16 amino acids. V was pared by 7 bases and J by 5 bases, with 13 bases of the junction left unmatched. Germline CDR1 ENHRY, CDR2 SYGVKD. In DNA, the CDR3 is TGTGCCATCAAGCCTTTGGGGAGGGGAGAAACCGGGGAGCTGTTTTTT. Translation gives CAIKPLGRGETGELFF.

V usage is TRBV12-5 and J usage is TRBJ2-1, with D tentatively TRBD2 (5 bases). Germline loops: CDR1 LGHNT, CDR2 FRNRAP. V was trimmed by 0 bases and J by 4 bases, leaving 16 bases between them. CDR3 length: 17 residues. CDR3 coding DNA: TGTGCTAGTGGTTTGGTACCCAGAGGGTGGGGATACAATGAGCAGTTCTTC. This gives the protein CASGLVPRGWGYNEQFF.

CDR3 coding DNA: TGCAGCGTTAACCGACAGGGGGCAGGGACTGAAGCTTTCTTT. Translated: CSVNRQGAGTEAFF. The chain links TRBV29-1 to TRBJ1-1, with 10 bases fitting TRBD1. The CDR3 loop spans 14 amino acids. Germline V CDR1 and CDR2: SQVTM, ANQGSEA. V lost 5 bases, J lost 5 bases, and 8 bases stayed unmatched.